Shown below are 21 T cell receptor beta chains from a single sample sequenced in a study of persistence of HIV-infected CD4 T cells. These receptors' targets are unknown. Sequencing used immunoSEQ version 4 in survey mode. Using immunoSEQ multiplex PCR, the repertoire was profiled, and TCRdb retains in-frame clones only, with some absent. The sample lists fewer than 35,000 clones, around 80% occurring once. Stimulation used approximately 9.6 ug/mL lysate from CMV-infected fibroblasts. CD40L/CD69 double-negative CD45RO-high memory CD4+ T cells were collected. Sequences were derived from CD4+ T cells sorted from PBMCs after roughly 19-hour stimulation, sampled from a patient who received antiretroviral therapy. Receptor source: an adult woman with HIV who was CMV-seropositive.

CDR3 sequence reads: CASSLQFSGNTIYF. DNA of the CDR3: TGTGCCAGCAGCCTACAGTTTTCTGGAAACACCATATATTTT. The rearrangement joins TRBV7-8 to TRBJ1-3; D is unclear. Germline lookup yields CDR1 SGHVS and CDR2 FQNEAQ. The CDR3 spans 14 residues. Trimming took 5 bases from V and 1 from J, leaving 9 bases between them.

This chain uses TRBV7-2 with TRBJ2-5; 8 nucleotides line up with TRBD2. V was pared by 4 bases and J by 2 bases, with 3 bases of the junction left unmatched. The CDR3 extends over 14 amino acids. Germline V CDR1 and CDR2: SGHTA, FQGNSA. The DNA for the CDR3 is TGTGCCAGCAGCTCTACGGGGGGGCAAGAGACCCAGTACTTC. Protein: CASSSTGGQETQYF. Filled out from reference TRBV7-2 and TRBJ2-5, the complete variable domain reads GAGVSQSPSNKVTEKGKDVELRCDPISGHTALYWYRQSLGQGLEFLIYFQGNSAPDKSGLPSDRFSAERTGGSVSTLTIQRTQQEDSAVYLCASSSTGGQETQYFGPGTRLLVL.

The chain uses TRBV10-1 and TRBJ2-7; 10 nucleotides agree with TRBD2. CDR3 length equals 14 residues. V lost 6 bases and J lost 5; bases outside the gene matches: 7. The germline V gene encodes CDR1 WNHNN and CDR2 SYGVQD (reference sequence). CDR3 amino acids: CASSPGTSAHEQYF. CDR3 sequence (DNA): TGCGCCAGCAGCCCCGGGACTAGCGCCCACGAGCAGTACTTC.

Only one count was recorded for this clone. This sequence joins TRBV3-1 (or the pseudogene TRBV3-2) and TRBJ1-2; D is ambiguous. The CDR3 extends over 15 amino acids. Germline V gene lookup returns CDR1 LGHDT and CDR2 YNNKEL (reference sequence). V was pared by 4 bases and J by 5 bases, with 17 bases between. CDR3 residues: CASSPDLRGNYGYTF. The CDR3 DNA sequence: TGTGCCAGCAGCCCCGACCTCCGGGGAAATTATGGCTACACCTTC.

V is TRBV29-1 and J is TRBJ2-3, with 7 bases lining up with TRBD2. This CDR3 contains 13 residues. The V gene end was trimmed by 7 bases and the J gene end by 2 bases; junction bases not matched to a gene: 6. Germline V CDR1 and CDR2: SQVTM, ANQGSEA. The CDR3 region has the DNA TGCAGCGGAGGGGAGGGTTTCACAGATACGCAGTATTTT. Protein: CSGGEGFTDTQYF.

The rearrangement uses TRBV30 and TRBJ1-3; D is perhaps TRBD1 (6 bases). The CDR3 length is 14 residues. Germline V gene lookup returns CDR1 GTSNPN and CDR2 SVGIG (reference sequence). Deletions cut 0 bases from V and 5 bases from J, with 11 bases between. The CDR3 loop reads CAWSVQGLRNTIYF. The CDR3 nucleotides read TGTGCCTGGAGTGTGCAGGGGCTAAGAAACACCATATATTTT.

The rearrangement uses TRBV7-2 and TRBJ2-3, with D maybe TRBD1 (5 bases). The CDR3 contains 14 residues. Germline assignment: CDR1 SGHTA and CDR2 FQGNSA. Trimming removed 3 bases from V and 2 bases from J, with 9 bases in between. The CDR3 reads CASSFMGLTDTQYF. The CDR3 DNA reads as TGTGCCAGCAGCTTTATGGGGCTCACAGATACGCAGTATTTT.

The chain carries TRBV29-1 and TRBJ2-7; D may be TRBD1 or TRBD2 (5 bases each). Deletions cut 5 bases from V and 6 bases from J, with 20 bases between. Per germline, CDR1 SQVTM and CDR2 ANQGSEA. The length of the CDR3 is 14 residues. CDR3 nucleotide sequence: TGCAGCGTTCAAACCGGGGCCGGGGCTCGCGAGCAGTACTTC. Translating it yields CSVQTGAGAREQYF.

The gene calls are TRBV7-2 and TRBJ2-6, with 7 bases fitting TRBD1. Germline CDR1 reads SGHTA; CDR2 reads FQGNSA. The V segment lost 8 bases and the J segment 2 bases; nucleotides outside the gene matches: 12. This CDR3 comprises 17 residues. The CDR3 DNA reads TGTGCCAGCGGCCTTGACAGGGACCGTCCTGGGGCCAACGTCCTGACTTTC. This translates into CASGLDRDRPGANVLTF.

The genes are TRBV5-8 and TRBJ1-2; the D is unclear. CDR1 and CDR2 from the germline V gene are SGHTS and YDEGEE. The CDR3 runs 14 residues. V was clipped by 5 bases and J by 0 bases, with 11 bases between them. Here the CDR3 reads CASRDLRANYGYTF. CDR3 DNA sequence: TGTGCCAGCAGGGACCTTAGAGCTAACTATGGCTACACCTTC.

The genes are TRBV28 and TRBJ1-6; the D gene is possibly TRBD1 (6 bases). Germline V gene sequence: CDR1 MDHEN, CDR2 SYDVKM. V was trimmed by 3 bases and J by 11 bases, leaving 17 bases between them. This CDR3 comprises 15 residues. CDR3 protein: CASSFPLTGKAPLHF. The CDR3 bases are TGTGCCAGCAGTTTTCCCCTGACAGGCAAAGCACCCCTCCACTTT.

The V call is TRBV15, the J call TRBJ1-1, with D possibly being TRBD1 (6 bases). Deletions cut 0 bases from V and 5 bases from J, with 16 bases between. The length of the CDR3 is 16 residues. Germline lookup yields CDR1 LNHNV and CDR2 YYDKDF (reference sequence). The CDR3 coding sequence is TGTGCCACCAGCAGAGACCTCACAGGGATGGGTACTGAAGCTTTCTTT. Its protein is CATSRDLTGMGTEAFF.

The chain recombines TRBV28 with TRBJ2-1, with 10 bases fitting TRBD2. The CDR3 totals 15 residues. J gave up 7 bases and V 0 bases, and 3 bases lay outside the gene matches. Germline CDR1 is MDHEN and CDR2 is SYDVKM. As DNA, the CDR3 is TGTGCCAGCAGTTTATGGGCTAGCGGGAGAAATGAGCAGTTCTTC. This codes for CASSLWASGRNEQFF.

The chain is built from TRBV27 and TRBJ2-7; TRBD1 matches 10 bases. The CDR3 loop spans 14 amino acids. CDR1 MNHEY and CDR2 SMNVEV come from the germline V gene (reference sequence). The V gene end was trimmed by 2 bases and the J gene end by 4 bases; junction bases not matched to a gene: 2. In DNA, the CDR3 is TGTGCCAGCAGTTTAGGGACAGGGGTGTACGAGCAGTACTTC. Translating gives CASSLGTGVYEQYF.

The V call is TRBV11-3, the J call TRBJ2-2, with 9 nucleotides matching TRBD2. The junction had 8 bases not matched to a gene; V was cut back by 4 bases and J by 5 bases. There are 16 residues in the CDR3. Germline V gives CDR1 SGHNT, CDR2 YENEEA. CDR3 nucleotides: TGTGCCAGCAGCTCGATTGGCGGGAGGGATACCGGGGAGCTGTTTTTT. This sequence encodes CASSSIGGRDTGELFF.

The table lists this clone with a few counts. At the DNA level, this CDR3 is encoded by other sequences in the same sample as well. The gene calls are TRBV19 and TRBJ1-5, with a weak D call TRBD1 (5 bases). Germline CDR1 LNHDA, CDR2 SQIVND (reference sequence). The CDR3 has 15 amino acids. Deletions cut 0 bases from V and 2 bases from J, with 8 bases between. CDR3 in DNA: TGTGCCAGTAGTATAGATCGGGGGGGCAATCAGCCCCAGCATTTT. Translation: CASSIDRGGNQPQHF.

As for this clone: Since no conserved phenylalanine or tryptophan closes the CDR3, a read error is the likely cause. The DNA is omitted, as the CDR3 cannot be located on it reliably, and the CDR3 follows TCRdb's listing. The chain couples TRBV12-3 or TRBV12-4 to TRBJ1-1. The CDR3 spans 9 amino acids, including both terminal residues. This chain's CDR3 is CASRFHGPA.

The chain uses TRBV7-8 and TRBJ1-1, with a weak D call TRBD1 (5 bases). This CDR3 contains 15 residues. Germline CDR1 SGHVS, CDR2 FQNEAQ. The V end was cut by 7 bases, the J end by 1 base, with 16 bases between. DNA for the CDR3: TGTGCCAGCACCCTGGGCGACAGCCCGAACACTGAAGCTTTCTTT. Protein sequence: CASTLGDSPNTEAFF.

The chain's CDR3 is CAISASESSGNTIYF. The DNA of the CDR3 is TGTGCCATCAGTGCTTCCGAGAGCTCTGGAAACACCATATATTTT. The chain recombines TRBV10-3 with TRBJ1-3; D is uncertain. Per the germline V gene, CDR1 is ENHRY and CDR2 is SYGVKD. The CDR3 spans 15 residues. Between the trimmed V and J ends, which lost 4 bases and 0 bases, there was a span of 10 bases.

This clone came up a few times. The chain employs TRBV7-9 and TRBJ1-5; no clear D. The length of the CDR3 is 12 residues. V lost 1 base, J lost 7 bases, and 5 bases lay in between. CDR1 is SEHNR, CDR2 FQNEAQ, per germline (reference sequence). In nucleotides, the CDR3 is TGTGCCAGCAGCTTAGATGAACAGCCCCAGCATTTT. Translating it yields CASSLDEQPQHF.

Only a few counts were recorded for this clone. The CDR3: CSVESNTEAFF. The CDR3 nucleotides read TGCAGCGTCGAATCAAACACTGAAGCTTTCTTT. This rearrangement joins TRBV29-1 to TRBJ1-1; D gene uncertain. Trimming pared 6 bases from V and 2 bases from J, leaving 7 bases between. Looked up from germline, CDR1 is SQVTM and CDR2 is ANQGSEA. The CDR3 is 11 residues long.